This T cell receptor beta chain is from a study of T-cell memory formation after mild COVID-19. Study-level background: TCR clusters showed largely donor specificity. Whole-study results and caveats: Pre-infection memory already had some responding clones, implying cross-reactive memory joined. Clones contracting over day 15 to 85 were CD4/CD8 balanced, with later expanders leaning CD4+.

This clonotype was observed a handful of times. What it binds is unknown. TCRdb independently ran MiXCR on the 5' RACE reads; one entry per CDR3 protein. The sample records about 270,000 distinct CDR3 sequences, 15% to 20% being singletons. J was trimmed by 6 bases and V by 2 bases; bases with no gene match: 8. CDR3 length equals 15 residues. Germline V gives CDR1 MNHEY, CDR2 SMNVEV (reference sequence). Sequencing input: PBMCs or a T cell subset sorted from them (not recorded which). The V and J genes are TRBV27 and TRBJ2-3, with TRBD2 identical over 7 bases. This TCR was recovered from a man younger than 30 who had mild COVID-19 (a few samples of this study predate the infection). Cell type and time point are not known. The CDR3 protein is CASSLEQAGRDTQYF. CDR3 DNA sequence: TGTGCCAGCAGTTTAGAACAGGCCGGGAGGGATACGCAGTATTTT.